The 7 T cell receptor beta chains given below trace back to one sample, sequenced in a study of T-cell reconstitution after alpha-beta-depleted transplantation in children. TCRbeta library preparation incorporated unique molecular identifiers. In TCRdb, the PCR reads were re-called with MiXCR into one record per CDR3 protein. The sample has 440,000 or so distinct CDR3 sequences, roughly 11% seen once. This sample comprised PBMCs from the stem cell graft donor, obtained from the stem cell graft. These receptors all stem from a human donor who donated a stem cell graft to a child with acute myeloid leukemia.

This clonotype was counted at least ten times. The chain couples TRBV7-8 to TRBJ2-5; D tentatively reads TRBD1 or TRBD2 (5 bases each). The CDR3 covers 16 residues. Germline V gives CDR1 SGHVS, CDR2 FQNEAQ. Trimming cost V 2 bases and J 5 bases, with 18 bases left between them. The CDR3 spells CASSLRAGLERETQYF. Here the CDR3 DNA reads TGTGCCAGCAGCTTACGTGCAGGGCTGGAGCGGGAGACCCAGTACTTC.

The chain couples TRBV20-1 to TRBJ2-7, with 7 positions matching TRBD2. The CDR3 extends over 16 amino acids. V was pared by 5 bases and J by 3 bases, with 16 bases of the junction left unmatched. CDR1 and CDR2 (germline): DFQATT, SNEGSKA (reference sequence). In DNA form, the CDR3 reads TGCAGTGCTTATCGGCACGGTAACGAGCGGGACTACGAGCAGTACTTC. Residues: CSAYRHGNERDYEQYF.

This sequence joins TRBV29-1 and TRBJ2-1; 7 nucleotides align to TRBD2. CDR3 length equals 12 residues. The junction had 3 bases not matched to a gene; V was cut back by 4 bases and J by 6 bases. Germline CDR1 is SQVTM and CDR2 is ANQGSEA. The CDR3 loop is CSVGRTSNEQFF. Written as DNA, the CDR3 is TGCAGCGTTGGTCGGACTAGCAATGAGCAGTTCTTC.

This clonotype has just a few counts. The chain joins TRBV21-1 to TRBJ2-7; the DNA was not used to check the table's D call, TRBD2. TRBV21-1 is a listed pseudogene. CDR3 length: 18 amino acids. CDR3 amino acids: CASSKALDTSGRWCEQYF. DNA for the CDR3: TGTGCCAGCAGCAAAGCCCTCGACACTAGCGGGAGATGGTGTGAGCAGTACTTC.

This clonotype was recorded a few times. This sequence joins TRBV6-1 and TRBJ1-1, with 9 positions matching TRBD1. CDR3 length: 15 residues. Trimming took 6 bases from V and 10 from J; bases not matched to a gene: 15. CDR1 is MNHNS, CDR2 SASEGT, per germline. The CDR3 protein is CASREQGAHPGRAFF. CDR3 DNA sequence: TGTGCCAGCAGGGAACAGGGGGCGCATCCGGGTAGAGCTTTCTTT.

The chain combines TRBV4-1 with TRBJ1-1, with 7 bases matching TRBD1. This CDR3 region has 15 residues. V lost 5 bases and J lost 1; bases outside the gene matches: 7. Germline loops: CDR1 MGHRA, CDR2 YSYEKL. The CDR3 sequence: CASSYRQGRNTEAFF. The CDR3 DNA sequence: TGCGCCAGCAGCTATCGACAGGGTCGGAACACTGAAGCTTTCTTT.

The chain joins TRBV30 to TRBJ2-5, with TRBD2 identical over 7 bases. V gave up 0 bases and J gave up 5 bases; unmatched junction bases: 3. There are 13 residues in the CDR3. Per germline, CDR1 GTSNPN and CDR2 SVGIG (reference sequence). CDR3 residues: CAWSVTGRETQYF. The CDR3 nucleotides read TGTGCCTGGAGTGTAACCGGGAGGGAGACCCAGTACTTC.